This entry lists 27 T cell receptor beta chains sequenced from one sample in a study of T-cell reconstitution after alpha-beta-depleted transplantation in children. Unique molecular identifiers were used in preparing the TCRbeta library. MiXCR, applied by TCRdb to the PCR reads, yields one record per CDR3 protein. The table includes some 460,000 distinct CDR3 sequences, 16% detected once. The sequencing here drew on PBMCs, mostly from graft donor cells, taken 360 days after TCRalphabeta/CD19-depleted stem cell transplant. The receptors here all came from a boy under two years old who had a stem cell transplant for Wiskott-Aldrich syndrome, so the T cells may come from the graft donor.

The chain joins TRBV20-1 to TRBJ2-7, with a weak D call TRBD1 (6 bases). CDR3 length: 15 amino acids. Germline V gives CDR1 DFQATT, CDR2 SNEGSKA (reference sequence). Trimming took off 6 bases at V and 0 bases at J, with 18 bases between the two ends. The CDR3 DNA sequence: TGCAGTGCCCCGGCCCCGACAGGATTCTCCTACGAGCAGTACTTC. Its protein is CSAPAPTGFSYEQYF.

This chain connects TRBV5-1 to TRBJ1-4, with D tentatively TRBD1 (5 bases). This CDR3 has 14 amino acids. Germline lookup yields CDR1 SGHRS and CDR2 YFSETQ. The V and J ends lost 1 base and 8 bases respectively, with 12 bases between them. The CDR3 bases are TGCGCCAGCAGCTTGTTGGGGCGGGGCGAAAAACTGTTTTTT. It yields the protein CASSLLGRGEKLFF.

The sample holds a few counts of this clonotype. The chain carries TRBV7-9 and TRBJ2-3; no definite D call. Between the trimmed V and J ends, which lost 10 bases and 4 bases, there was a span of 6 bases. Germline V gene sequence: CDR1 SEHNR, CDR2 FQNEAQ (reference sequence). The CDR3 is 10 residues long. The CDR3 region has the DNA TGTGCCAACCTCCCAGATACGCAGTATTTT. Its translation: CANLPDTQYF.

This clonotype was seen ten or more times. In DNA form, the CDR3 reads TGTGCCAGCAGTCCGAGGACAGGGAGGGGCAATCAGCCCCAGCATTTT. Residues: CASSPRTGRGNQPQHF. The genes are TRBV12-3 or TRBV12-4 and TRBJ1-5; 8 bases align to TRBD1. This CDR3 has 16 amino acids. The junction had 8 bases not matched to a gene; V was cut back by 5 bases and J by 2 bases.

This clonotype was picked up a small number of times. CDR3 protein: CASSLALTIAGAYTDTQYF. CDR3 DNA: TGCGCCAGCAGCTTGGCCCTCACTATAGCGGGGGCTTACACAGATACGCAGTATTTT. The chain uses TRBV5-1 and TRBJ2-3; 9 positions match TRBD2. Germline lookup yields CDR1 SGHRS and CDR2 YFSETQ. V shed 0 bases, J shed 2 bases, and the junction held 13 bases outside the gene matches. CDR3 length: 19 residues. Variable domain in full (rest from reference TRBV5-1 and TRBJ2-3): KAGVTQTPRYLIKTRGQQVTLSCSPISGHRSVSWYQQTPGQGLQFLFEYFSETQRNKGNFPGRFSGRQFSNSRSEMNVSTLELGDSALYLCASSLALTIAGAYTDTQYFGPGTRLTVL.

To note about this clonotype: Mismatch with germline at one junction end may stem from a read error. This chain uses TRBV5-1 with TRBJ2-5; TRBD2 agrees at 12 bases. The CDR3 is 17 amino acids. From germline, CDR1 is SGHRS and CDR2 YFSETQ. The CDR3, as DNA: TGCGCCAGCAGCCGCCGGACTAGCGGGAAAGTCCAAGAGACCCAGAACTTC. This codes for CASSRRTSGKVQETQNF.

The sample holds many counts of this clonotype. The chain employs TRBV21-1 and TRBJ2-3; TRBD1 is taken as the D call from the table, unchecked against the DNA. TRBV21-1 is assigned pseudogene status. The length of the CDR3 is 15 residues. Written as DNA, the CDR3 is TGTGCCAGCCCGTTTGGGACAGGGGGCACAGATACGCAGTATTTT. It is translated as CASPFGTGGTDTQYF.

This clonotype was seen at least ten times. The chain uses TRBV5-1 and TRBJ2-3; D uncertain. Between the trimmed V and J ends, which lost 7 bases and 3 bases, there was a span of 12 bases. Per germline, CDR1 SGHRS and CDR2 YFSETQ. The CDR3 totals 13 residues. The CDR3, as DNA: TGCGCCAGCTCTAGATCGGAGACAGATACGCAGTATTTT. Translated, it gives CASSRSETDTQYF.

The V call is TRBV19, the J call TRBJ2-5; TRBD2 aligns across 9 bases. From germline, CDR1 is LNHDA and CDR2 SQIVND (reference sequence). V dropped 7 bases and J dropped 2; count of bases not matched to a gene: 14. The CDR3 spans 17 residues. The DNA for the CDR3 is TGTGCCAGTAAAGAAGGACCTGCTAGCGGGGCACAAGAGACCCAGTACTTC. Amino acid sequence: CASKEGPASGAQETQYF.

The chain couples TRBV30 to TRBJ2-1; 8 bases map to TRBD2. J was trimmed by 3 bases and V by 3 bases; bases with no gene match: 10. Germline CDR1 is GTSNPN and CDR2 is SVGIG (reference sequence). The CDR3 sequence is 16 residues long. Here the CDR3 DNA reads TGTGCCTGGAGGGCTCTAGCGGGTACCCTCTACAATGAGCAGTTCTTC. Protein product: CAWRALAGTLYNEQFF.

This clonotype was picked up a small number of times. The rearrangement uses TRBV7-2 and TRBJ2-1; no clear D. Germline CDR1 reads SGHTA; CDR2 reads FQGNSA. This CDR3 is built from 13 residues. The V end was cut by 2 bases, the J end by 12 bases, with 14 bases between. This CDR3 is CASSLNSRILQFF. As DNA, the CDR3 is TGTGCCAGCAGCTTAAATTCGCGGATTCTGCAGTTCTTC.

J is TRBJ2-1 and V is TRBV27; 10 bases fit TRBD2. The germline gives CDR1 MNHEY, CDR2 SMNVEV (reference sequence). Unmatched junction bases numbered 10, after V lost 5 bases and J lost 6 bases. The CDR3 has 16 amino acids. CDR3 sequence: CASSHHSGRLSNEQFF. DNA for the CDR3: TGTGCCAGCAGTCACCATAGCGGGAGGCTATCCAATGAGCAGTTCTTC.

CDR3: CASTQGSTEAFF. The CDR3 bases are TGTGCCAGTACGCAGGGATCCACTGAAGCTTTCTTT. The V call is TRBV19, the J call TRBJ1-1, with D perhaps TRBD1 (5 bases). This CDR3 contains 12 residues. Deletions cut 7 bases from V and 4 bases from J, with 10 bases between. In germline, CDR1 is LNHDA, CDR2 SQIVND (reference sequence).

The CDR3 sequence: CSARLAGVVEDTQYF. The CDR3 nucleotides read TGCAGTGCTAGACTAGCGGGAGTGGTGGAGGATACGCAGTATTTT. J is TRBJ2-3 and V is TRBV20-1; 10 bases fit TRBD2. V lost 2 bases, J lost 6 bases, and 8 bases stayed unmatched. The CDR3 length is 15 residues. Germline V gene lookup returns CDR1 DFQATT and CDR2 SNEGSKA (reference sequence).

The table lists this clonotype with many counts. Here the CDR3 DNA reads TGTGCCAGCAGTTTCAGGGGTTTCTATGGCTACACCTTC. Its protein product is CASSFRGFYGYTF. V gene TRBV12-3 or TRBV12-4 combines with J gene TRBJ1-2; D is perhaps TRBD1 (6 bases). The length of the CDR3 is 13 residues. V was pared by 3 bases and J by 4 bases, with 9 bases between.

This clonotype was seen a few times. V and J are TRBV4-1 and TRBJ2-7; D may match TRBD1 or TRBD2 (5 bases each). The germline CDR1 and CDR2 sequences are MGHRA and YSYEKL. The CDR3 covers 17 residues. Trimming removed 4 bases at V and 1 base at J, with 20 bases between. The CDR3 region has the DNA TGCGCCAGCAGCCCGAGGGGCTTGGAGAGGGTTTCCTACGAGCAGTACTTC. Amino acids: CASSPRGLERVSYEQYF.

This clonotype has only a few counts. The J gene is TRBJ2-7, the V gene TRBV29-1; 7 bases match TRBD2. This CDR3 has 13 residues. From germline, CDR1 is SQVTM and CDR2 ANQGSEA. The V gene end was trimmed by 0 bases and the J gene end by 2 bases; junction bases not matched to a gene: 1. The CDR3 DNA is TGCAGCGTTGAAGAGACTAGCCCCTACGAGCAGTACTTC. It encodes CSVEETSPYEQYF.

This clonotype was picked up a small number of times. DNA of the CDR3: TGTGCCAGCAGGACCTCGACAGGGTGGGTCCATCAGCCCCAGCATTTT. Residues: CASRTSTGWVHQPQHF. This rearrangement joins TRBV6-4 to TRBJ1-5; 7 nucleotides line up with TRBD1. V lost 6 bases, J lost 5 bases, and 13 bases stayed unmatched. CDR1 is MRHNA and CDR2 is SNTAGT in the germline V gene. The CDR3 loop spans 16 amino acids.

The V call is TRBV12-3 or TRBV12-4, the J call TRBJ1-1; no firm D call. The CDR3 runs to 15 residues. Trimming cost V 7 bases and J 7 bases, with 22 bases left between them. The CDR3 loop is CASKNPSRKRSEAFF. The CDR3 region has the DNA TGTGCCAGCAAGAACCCTAGCAGGAAAAGAAGTGAAGCTTTCTTT.

This clonotype has just a few counts. The V call is TRBV20-1, the J call TRBJ2-1, with D perhaps being TRBD1 or TRBD2 (5 bases each). The CDR3 loop spans 12 amino acids. V gave up 5 bases and J gave up 3 bases, with 8 bases separating them. Germline CDR1 reads DFQATT; CDR2 reads SNEGSKA (reference sequence). In DNA form, the CDR3 reads TGCAGTGCTTGGGACCACTACAATGAGCAGTTCTTC. This codes for CSAWDHYNEQFF.

The chain uses TRBV5-1 and TRBJ2-4, with TRBD2 identical over 14 bases. V was clipped by 0 bases and J by 6 bases; unmatched bases: 11. CDR1 is SGHRS, CDR2 YFSETQ, per germline. This CDR3 has 19 amino acids. DNA for the CDR3: TGCGCCAGCAGCTTGGTCCCGGGACTAGCGGGAGAGGACGGAAACATTCAGTACTTC. It yields the protein CASSLVPGLAGEDGNIQYF.

The V gene is TRBV27, the J gene TRBJ2-1; D gene uncertain. This CDR3 has 13 amino acids. V lost 4 bases, J lost 10 bases, and 14 bases lay in between. Looked up from germline, CDR1 is MNHEY and CDR2 is SMNVEV (reference sequence). The CDR3 here is CASSSIPHWEQFF. The CDR3 coding sequence is TGTGCCAGCAGTTCTATCCCCCATTGGGAGCAGTTCTTC.

The chain uses TRBV7-2 and TRBJ2-5; D not certain. V lost 0 bases and J lost 1, with 9 bases in between. The CDR3 contains 15 residues. Germline assignment: CDR1 SGHTA and CDR2 FQGNSA. The CDR3 DNA reads TGTGCCAGCAGCTTAGCGAGGATAAGCCAAGAGACCCAGTACTTC. As protein: CASSLARISQETQYF. Filled out from reference TRBV7-2 and TRBJ2-5, the complete variable domain reads GAGVSQSPSNKVTEKGKDVELRCDPISGHTALYWYRQSLGQGLEFLIYFQGNSAPDKSGLPSDRFSAERTGGSVSTLTIQRTQQEDSAVYLCASSLARISQETQYFGPGTRLLVL.

The sample holds a few counts of this clonotype. The rearrangement joins TRBV21-1 to TRBJ2-6; the D segment call TRBD1 is taken from the table without a DNA check. TRBV21-1 counts as a pseudogene. The CDR3 length is 16 residues. CDR3 region: CASSGDNPKGANVLTF. The CDR3 nucleotides read TGTGCCAGCAGCGGGGACAACCCTAAAGGGGCCAACGTCCTGACTTTC.

This clonotype was seen a few times. The rearrangement links TRBV29-1 to TRBJ2-7; D remains ambiguous. Germline V CDR1 and CDR2: SQVTM, ANQGSEA. CDR3 length: 9 amino acids. V was cut by 2 bases and J by 4 bases, with 0 bases left in between. The CDR3 sequence: CSVEYEQYF. The CDR3 DNA sequence: TGCAGCGTTGAATACGAGCAGTACTTC.

CDR3 in amino acids: CSARDLNGYNSPLHF. In nucleotides, the CDR3 is TGCAGTGCTAGAGATCTAAATGGGTATAATTCACCCCTCCACTTT. The chain recombines TRBV20-1 with TRBJ1-6; no definite D call. Trimming took 0 bases from V and 4 from J, leaving 10 bases between them. Per germline, CDR1 DFQATT and CDR2 SNEGSKA (reference sequence). The CDR3 contains 15 residues.

The chain links TRBV15 to TRBJ2-1; D tentatively fits TRBD1 or TRBD2 (5 bases each). Germline CDR1 and CDR2: LNHNV and YYDKDF (reference sequence). The V gene lost 3 bases and the J gene lost 0 bases, with 12 bases spanning the gap. The CDR3 is 16 residues long. The CDR3 loop reads CATSSPGRSSYNEQFF. The CDR3 DNA reads TGTGCCACCAGCAGTCCGGGGCGTTCCTCCTACAATGAGCAGTTCTTC.